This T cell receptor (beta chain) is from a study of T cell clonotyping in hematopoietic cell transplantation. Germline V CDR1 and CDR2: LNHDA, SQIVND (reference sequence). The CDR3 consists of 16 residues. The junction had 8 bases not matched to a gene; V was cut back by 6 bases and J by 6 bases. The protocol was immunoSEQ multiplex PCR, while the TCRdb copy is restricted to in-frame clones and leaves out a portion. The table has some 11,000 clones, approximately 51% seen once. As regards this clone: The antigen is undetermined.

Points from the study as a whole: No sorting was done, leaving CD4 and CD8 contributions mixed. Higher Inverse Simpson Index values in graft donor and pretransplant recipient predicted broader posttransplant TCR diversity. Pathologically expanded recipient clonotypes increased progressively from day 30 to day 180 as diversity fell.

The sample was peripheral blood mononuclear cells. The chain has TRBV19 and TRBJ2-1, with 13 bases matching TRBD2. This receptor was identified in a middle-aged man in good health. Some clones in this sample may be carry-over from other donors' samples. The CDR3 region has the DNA TGTGCCAGTAGATCGGGACTAGCGGGATTCGGCAATGAGCAGTTCTTC. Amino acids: CASRSGLAGFGNEQFF.